The rows below give T cell receptor beta chains drawn from one sample of a study of CD8 T cells in ankylosing spondylitis. TCRdb ran MiXCR on the 5' RACE reads and lists one entry per CDR3 protein. This table has over 600,000 distinct CDR3 sequences, around 17% appearing once. Sequenced: blood, either unsorted or a sorted T cell fraction (not recorded which). These receptors all stem from a male donor with ankylosing spondylitis. Both conserved end residues are trimmed from each CDR3.

v_call	cdr3_aa
TRBV7-3	ASSLVPGGPNEQF
TRBV12-3/TRBV12-4	ASRDIDGYT
TRBV12-3/TRBV12-4	ASRAGATVNQPQH
TRBV3-1	ASSQGVGLAGENTGELF
TRBV5-1	ASSGGQGYYNEQF
TRBV4-3	ASSQEGMQETQY
TRBV7-3	ASSFGTGVGTGELF
TRBV20-1	SASLPGAGVVTDTQY
TRBV12-3/TRBV12-4	ASRGRSQETQY
TRBV5-6	ASSLWAAQETQY
TRBV18	ASSPRAVAGGSPNEQF
TRBV25-1	ASSEFKGVNTGELF
TRBV7-9	ASSNPRSISTGELF
TRBV7-2	ASSYWVGGQNIQY
TRBV20-1	SARDGAGRVNTGELF
TRBV20-1	SARAAGTRDYNEQF